Below, 12 T cell receptor beta chains from the same sample are listed, as sequenced in a study of blood T cell repertoires in COVID-19. Produced via immunoSEQ multiplex PCR; TCRdb's table is partial and in-frame only. The sample holds approximately 200,000 clones; about 85% are singletons and the top ten take around 1.6%. The specimen was peripheral blood. These receptors originate from a man aged 65 to 85 with acute or convalescent COVID-19.

This clone was counted ten times or more. The chain employs TRBV4-1 and TRBJ1-1; the D gene is possibly TRBD1 (6 bases). This CDR3 is built from 16 residues. V shed 0 bases and J shed 3 bases, with 14 bases lying between them. The V gene's germline CDR1 is MGHRA and CDR2 YSYEKL. The CDR3 protein is CASSQDHAGAYTEAFF. In DNA, the CDR3 is TGCGCCAGCAGCCAAGATCACGCAGGGGCGTACACTGAAGCTTTCTTT.

This clone was found a few times. The V call is TRBV5-5, the J call TRBJ1-1, with 11 bases identical to TRBD1. CDR1 is SGHKS and CDR2 is YYEKEE in the germline V gene (reference sequence). The ends lost 1 base at V and 3 bases at J; junction bases unmatched: 11. The CDR3 consists of 18 residues. CDR3 in DNA: TGTGCCAGCAGCTTGACGTGGACAGGGGGCGCGGGGGACACTGAAGCTTTCTTT. This sequence encodes CASSLTWTGGAGDTEAFF.

The chain recombines TRBV21-1 with TRBJ2-2; the D call of TRBD2 is as the table states it, not checked on the DNA. TRBV21-1 is termed a pseudogene. The CDR3 is made up of 17 amino acids. The CDR3 nucleotides read TGTGCCAGCAGCCCCCAAGTGGGACTAGCCAGGACCGGGGAGCTGTTTTTT. It encodes CASSPQVGLARTGELFF.

V and J are TRBV27 and TRBJ2-5; 11 bases align to TRBD2. This CDR3 is built from 16 residues. Unmatched junction bases numbered 6, after V lost 0 bases and J lost 6 bases. Per germline, CDR1 MNHEY and CDR2 SMNVEV (reference sequence). In DNA form, the CDR3 reads TGTGCCAGCAGTTTATCGTTAGCGGGAGGGCTACAGACCCAGTACTTC. This sequence encodes CASSLSLAGGLQTQYF.

This clone was detected only once. The gene calls are TRBV30 and TRBJ1-2; weak D call: TRBD1 (6 bases). The CDR3 runs 13 residues. The germline V gene encodes CDR1 GTSNPN and CDR2 SVGIG (reference sequence). Deletions cut 3 bases from V and 2 bases from J, with 10 bases between. As DNA, the CDR3 is TGTGCCTGGAGCAGGGGTTCCAACTATGGCTACACCTTC. The encoded protein is CAWSRGSNYGYTF.

This rearrangement joins TRBV27 to TRBJ2-1; TRBD1 agrees at 9 bases. With 6 bases clipped from V and 3 bases from J, the junction kept 3 bases outside the gene matches. The CDR3 totals 14 residues. The germline V gene encodes CDR1 MNHEY and CDR2 SMNVEV (reference sequence). The CDR3 nucleotides are TGTGCCAGCAGAAGGGGACAGGGCTACAATGAGCAGTTCTTC. This sequence encodes CASRRGQGYNEQFF.

V and J are TRBV5-1 and TRBJ2-2, with 14 bases fitting TRBD2. The CDR3 runs 17 residues. With V trimmed by 3 bases and J by 7 bases, 8 bases remained unmatched. CDR1 SGHRS and CDR2 YFSETQ come from the germline V gene. In nucleotides, the CDR3 is TGCGCCAGCAGCTCTACCGGGACTAGCGGGAGAGACGGGGAGCTGTTTTTT. Translated, it gives CASSSTGTSGRDGELFF.

The J gene is TRBJ2-2, the V gene TRBV11-2, with 11 nucleotides matching TRBD2. Germline CDR1 and CDR2: SGHAT and FQNNGV. This CDR3 region has 17 residues. The ends lost 0 bases at V and 6 bases at J; junction bases unmatched: 6. The CDR3 protein is CASSLDRLAGFAGELFF. The CDR3 DNA sequence: TGTGCCAGCAGCTTAGATCGACTAGCGGGATTCGCCGGGGAGCTGTTTTTT.

The chain employs TRBV7-9 and TRBJ2-5, with D possibly being TRBD2 (5 bases). This CDR3 has 14 amino acids. Trimming cost V 4 bases and J 2 bases, with 11 bases left between them. Germline CDR1 reads SEHNR; CDR2 reads FQNEAQ (reference sequence). The CDR3 bases are TGTGCCAGCAGCTCCGTATCGGGACAAGAGACCCAGTACTTC. This sequence encodes CASSSVSGQETQYF.

The chain couples TRBV28 to TRBJ1-5, with D perhaps matching TRBD1 (5 bases). The germline V and J ends were trimmed by 6 bases and 4 bases, with 16 bases remaining between them. Germline V lookup: CDR1 MDHEN, CDR2 SYDVKM. The CDR3 contains 15 residues. CDR3 protein: CASSTGQGGNQPQHF. The CDR3 nucleotides read TGTGCCAGCAGCACCGGGCAGGGAGGGAATCAGCCCCAGCATTTT.

The rearrangement links TRBV7-9 to TRBJ2-7; D is perhaps TRBD1 (6 bases). The germline V gene has CDR1 SEHNR and CDR2 FQNEAQ (reference sequence). The CDR3 runs to 14 residues. V gave up 1 base and J gave up 2 bases, with 9 bases separating them. The CDR3 DNA is TGTGCCAGCAGCTTAGGACAGGCCGCCTACGAGCAGTACTTC. This gives the protein CASSLGQAAYEQYF.

The chain joins TRBV29-1 to TRBJ1-2; 11 positions match TRBD1. The CDR3 is made up of 14 amino acids. The germline V gene encodes CDR1 SQVTM and CDR2 ANQGSEA. J was trimmed by 4 bases and V by 4 bases; bases with no gene match: 5. The CDR3 here is CSVGRTGGIYGYTF. CDR3 sequence (DNA): TGCAGCGTTGGCCGGACAGGGGGCATCTATGGCTACACCTTC.